The 17 T cell receptor beta chains reported below all come from one sample, sequenced in a study of blood T cell repertoires in COVID-19 (TCRdb year 2020). Library preparation used the immunoSEQ multiplex PCR assay. Imported from immuneACCESS, the table was reduced by TCRdb to in-frame sequences with V and J called. These copies leave out some clones; in studies compared against another copy, an unresolved V gene accounts for under half, and the cause of the remainder is not known. In all, the sample holds around 320,000 clones, and around 89% of those were seen once. The leading ten clones occupy over 6% of the sample. The sequencing input was peripheral blood. These receptor sequences come from a woman in her 30s who had recovered from COVID-19.

V usage is TRBV12-3 or TRBV12-4 and J usage is TRBJ2-7; the D is unclear. V shed 5 bases and J shed 5 bases, with 7 bases lying between them. The CDR3 spans 11 residues. CDR3 region: CASSASHEQYF. The CDR3 nucleotides read TGTGCCAGCAGTGCAAGCCACGAGCAGTACTTC.

This clone was seen a handful of times. This chain uses TRBV9 with TRBJ1-2; D not certain. CDR1 is SGDLS and CDR2 is YYNGEE in the germline V gene. Trimming removed 0 bases at V and 7 bases at J, with 10 bases between. The CDR3 length is 13 residues. CDR3 nucleotide sequence: TGTGCCAGCAGCGTAGTATCGGGATTTGGCTACACCTTC. Translation: CASSVVSGFGYTF.

V is TRBV6-2 or TRBV6-3 and J is TRBJ1-1, with a tentative D call TRBD1 (5 bases). Germline V CDR1 and CDR2: MNHEY, SVGEGT. Trimming shortened V by 2 bases and J by 5 bases, and 18 bases separated the two germline ends. The CDR3 is 16 residues long. In DNA form, the CDR3 reads TGTGCCAGCAGTTACGTGTTAGGGCAGGGTCGAACTGAAGCTTTCTTT. This codes for CASSYVLGQGRTEAFF.

J is TRBJ1-1 and V is TRBV7-9; 7 bases are a match to TRBD1. The CDR3 loop spans 15 amino acids. Per the germline V gene, CDR1 is SEHNR and CDR2 is FQNEAQ (reference sequence). V lost 2 bases to trimming and J lost 0 bases; unmatched junction nucleotides: 3. CDR3 coding DNA: TGTGCCAGCAGCTTAACGACAGGGTTGAACACTGAAGCTTTCTTT. It translates to CASSLTTGLNTEAFF.

V gene TRBV15 combines with J gene TRBJ2-3; D is unresolved. Between the trimmed V and J ends, which lost 3 bases and 1 base, there was a span of 11 bases. There are 15 residues in the CDR3. In germline, CDR1 is LNHNV, CDR2 YYDKDF (reference sequence). CDR3: CATSRTVFGTDTQYF. The CDR3 DNA is TGTGCCACCAGCAGGACTGTCTTCGGCACAGATACGCAGTATTTT.

This clone appeared a single time. The chain is built from TRBV7-9 and TRBJ1-6, with unresolved D. Germline V gene data show CDR1 as SEHNR and CDR2 as FQNEAQ (reference sequence). The CDR3 is made up of 14 amino acids. Between the trimmed V and J ends, which lost 5 bases and 4 bases, there was a span of 9 bases. In DNA, the CDR3 is TGTGCCAGCAGCCAGACGGGGTATAATTCACCCCTCCACTTT. This codes for CASSQTGYNSPLHF.

The rearrangement joins TRBV4-3 to TRBJ2-3, with TRBD2 matching over 8 bases. CDR1 LGHNA and CDR2 YSLEER come from the germline V gene. Trimming cost V 3 bases and J 5 bases; bases outside gene matches: 7. The CDR3 has 15 residues. The CDR3 reads CASSQGTRRGDTQYF. Written as DNA, the CDR3 is TGCGCCAGCAGCCAGGGGACTAGGAGAGGAGATACGCAGTATTTT.

This clone was found once. The V and J genes are TRBV2 and TRBJ1-5; D remains unclear. Germline loops: CDR1 SNHLY, CDR2 FYNNEI. V lost 5 bases, J lost 5 bases, and 10 bases lay in between. This CDR3 spans 13 amino acids. CDR3 nucleotides: TGTGCCAGCAGTACCGACAACTATCAGCCCCAGCATTTT. Translating it yields CASSTDNYQPQHF.

Here the CDR3 DNA reads TGCGCCAGCAGCCAAGACCCGGGAGGGGTAAATGAAAAACTGTTTTTT. It specifies CASSQDPGGVNEKLFF. The V and J genes are TRBV4-3 and TRBJ1-4; a weak D match, TRBD1 (5 bases). Germline CDR1 and CDR2: LGHNA and YSLEER. CDR3 length: 16 amino acids. V was pared by 0 bases and J by 5 bases, with 13 bases between.

The V and J genes are TRBV7-8 and TRBJ1-1; D not resolved. The ends were cut back, 3 bases at V and 6 bases at J, with 8 bases in the middle. This CDR3 spans 12 amino acids. The germline gives CDR1 SGHVS, CDR2 FQNEAQ. In DNA form, the CDR3 reads TGTGCCAGCAGCTTTGTCAGCGCTGAAGCTTTCTTT. Protein product: CASSFVSAEAFF.

The chain uses TRBV7-2 and TRBJ1-3, with 7 bases aligning to TRBD1. The germline V gene encodes CDR1 SGHTA and CDR2 FQGNSA. The V and J ends lost 0 bases and 3 bases, in that order; junction bases with no gene match: 2. The CDR3 length is 15 residues. The CDR3 bases are TGTGCCAGCAGCTTAGCAGGGGGCATTGGAAACACCATATATTTT. This encodes CASSLAGGIGNTIYF.

The chain carries TRBV9 and TRBJ2-3; 7 nucleotides match TRBD1. This CDR3 spans 15 amino acids. The germline CDR1 and CDR2 sequences are SGDLS and YYNGEE. V lost 1 base, J lost 1 base, and 3 bases stayed unmatched. CDR3 in amino acids: CASSVTGQGTDTQYF. The CDR3 DNA is TGTGCCAGCAGCGTAACCGGACAGGGCACAGATACGCAGTATTTT.

V gene TRBV11-2 combines with J gene TRBJ2-2, with D tentatively TRBD2 (6 bases). This CDR3 region has 14 residues. Trimming removed 6 bases at V and 5 bases at J, with 13 bases between. The germline V gene has CDR1 SGHAT and CDR2 FQNNGV. CDR3 DNA: TGTGCCAGCAGTTCCACGGGGGTAACCGGGGAGCTGTTTTTT. Translating it yields CASSSTGVTGELFF.

The V call is TRBV30, the J call TRBJ2-5, with 9 bases fitting TRBD2. Germline CDR1 is GTSNPN and CDR2 is SVGIG (reference sequence). The J segment lost 5 bases and the V segment lost 5 bases, leaving 0 bases of the junction unmatched. The CDR3 has 11 amino acids. CDR3 sequence: CAWAGGETQYF. CDR3 DNA sequence: TGTGCCTGGGCGGGGGGGGAGACCCAGTACTTC.

This clone occurred a few times. The CDR3 spells CASSSRVSPLHF. CDR3 DNA: TGTGCCAGCAGCTCGAGGGTTTCACCCCTCCACTTT. The chain recombines TRBV7-9 with TRBJ1-6; D call uncertain. Germline V gives CDR1 SEHNR, CDR2 FQNEAQ (reference sequence). The CDR3 contains 12 residues. The V gene lost 4 bases and the J gene lost 9 bases, with 7 bases spanning the gap.

Regarding this clone: A read error is the likely source, as a far larger clone sits one nucleotide away. In the same sample, other DNA sequences code for this CDR3. The rearrangement uses TRBV12-3 or TRBV12-4 and TRBJ2-7; 10 nucleotides match TRBD1. V was pared by 6 bases and J by 4 bases, with 3 bases of the junction left unmatched. This CDR3 spans 13 amino acids. The CDR3 nucleotides are TGTGCCAGCAGCCCGGGACAGGGGTACGAGCAGTACTTC. Its protein is CASSPGQGYEQYF.

V usage is TRBV5-1 and J usage is TRBJ1-1; 7 bases map to TRBD1. CDR3 length equals 16 residues. CDR1 SGHRS and CDR2 YFSETQ come from the germline V gene. J gave up 3 bases and V 1 base, and 9 bases lay outside the gene matches. The CDR3 DNA is TGCGCCAGCAGCTTGACGGCAGGGGGTCCCTACACTGAAGCTTTCTTT. Its protein is CASSLTAGGPYTEAFF.